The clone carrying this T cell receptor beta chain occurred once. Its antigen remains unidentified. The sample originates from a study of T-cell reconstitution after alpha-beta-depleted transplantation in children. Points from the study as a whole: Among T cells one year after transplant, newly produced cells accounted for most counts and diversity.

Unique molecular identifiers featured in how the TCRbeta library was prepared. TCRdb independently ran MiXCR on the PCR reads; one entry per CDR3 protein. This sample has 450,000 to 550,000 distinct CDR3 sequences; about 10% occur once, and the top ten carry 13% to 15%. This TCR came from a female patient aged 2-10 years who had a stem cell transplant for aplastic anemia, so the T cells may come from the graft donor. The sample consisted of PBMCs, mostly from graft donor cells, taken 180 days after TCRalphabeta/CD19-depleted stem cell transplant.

The CDR3 reads CASSQSRSGRGYYGYTF. The CDR3 coding sequence is TGTGCCAGCAGCCAAAGTCGCTCGGGGAGGGGATATTATGGCTACACCTTC. The genes are TRBV14 and TRBJ1-2; maybe TRBD1 (5 bases). CDR3 size: 17 residues. V gave up 2 bases and J gave up 5 bases, with 21 bases separating them. In germline, CDR1 is SGHDN, CDR2 FVKESK.